The next 15 T cell receptor beta chains were all read from a single sample in a study of shared T cell receptors in the human thymus. Produced via immunoSEQ multiplex PCR; TCRdb's table is partial and in-frame only. The table has 500,000 to 550,000 clones, around three quarters seen once. These same records also appear under a second study, on human thymus T cells.

Sequencing used thymocytes. The receptors stem from a boy under three years old with a congenital heart defect.

A few counts support this clone. The rearrangement uses TRBV5-1 and TRBJ2-3; 16 bases are shared with TRBD2. Germline V gene data show CDR1 as SGHRS and CDR2 as YFSETQ. V shed 4 bases, J shed 9 bases, and the junction held 20 bases outside the gene matches. The CDR3 contains 20 residues. CDR3 sequence reads: CASSPKVWDGTSGRAWTQYF. CDR3 nucleotides: TGCGCCAGCAGCCCGAAGGTCTGGGACGGGACTAGCGGGAGGGCCTGGACGCAGTATTTT.

This chain joins TRBV7-6 and TRBJ2-7, with D perhaps TRBD2 (5 bases). The germline V gene has CDR1 SGHVS and CDR2 FNYEAQ. CDR3 length: 14 residues. Trimming removed 2 bases from V and 5 bases from J, with 13 bases in between. In DNA, the CDR3 is TGTGCCAGCAGCTTACAACTAGAAGGCCACGAGCAGTACTTC. Translation: CASSLQLEGHEQYF. The whole variable domain, remainder taken from reference TRBV7-6 and TRBJ2-7, is GAGVSQSPRYKVTKRGQDVALRCDPISGHVSLYWYRQALGQGPEFLTYFNYEAQQDKSGLPNDRFSAERPEGSISTLTIQRTEQRDSAMYRCASSLQLEGHEQYFGPGTRLTVT.

V usage is TRBV4-3 and J usage is TRBJ2-7, with D possibly being TRBD2 (5 bases). CDR1 is LGHNA and CDR2 is YSLEER in the germline V gene. The CDR3 length is 15 residues. V lost 0 bases and J lost 5, with 14 bases in between. The CDR3 DNA reads TGCGCCAGCAGCCAAGAGGGGAGACGGCATGACGAGCAGTACTTC. Its protein is CASSQEGRRHDEQYF.

The chain couples TRBV29-1 to TRBJ2-3; 8 bases fit TRBD1. CDR1 and CDR2 from the germline V gene are SQVTM and ANQGSEA. V trimming: 6 bases; J trimming: 6 bases; junction bases outside the gene matches: 14. This CDR3 contains 15 residues. Here the CDR3 DNA reads TGCAGCGTAGACTGTACAGGGGGTGCCCATGATACGCAGTATTTT. Translating gives CSVDCTGGAHDTQYF.

The chain recombines TRBV7-2 with TRBJ1-5; D is unresolved. This CDR3 region has 13 residues. Germline V gene lookup returns CDR1 SGHTA and CDR2 FQGNSA. V shed 2 bases and J shed 0 bases, with 2 bases lying between them. CDR3: CASSLRSNQPQHF. The CDR3 DNA reads as TGTGCCAGCAGCTTACGTAGCAATCAGCCCCAGCATTTT.

V is TRBV28 and J is TRBJ1-2; D not certain. CDR3 length: 12 residues. Germline V gives CDR1 MDHEN, CDR2 SYDVKM. V lost 3 bases and J 7 bases, leaving 9 bases between the germline ends. Here the CDR3 reads CASSLNNVGYTF. The CDR3 DNA sequence: TGTGCCAGCAGTTTGAACAACGTTGGCTACACCTTC.

This chain connects TRBV19 to TRBJ1-3, with a tentative D call TRBD1 (5 bases). Germline loops: CDR1 LNHDA, CDR2 SQIVND (reference sequence). V was shortened by 3 bases and J by 8 bases, with 14 bases between the two germline ends. There are 14 residues in the CDR3. The CDR3 coding sequence is TGTGCCAGTAGTATGGGGGAGGTCGGAGACACCATATATTTT. Protein sequence: CASSMGEVGDTIYF.

The V gene is TRBV5-8, the J gene TRBJ2-3; TRBD2 matches at 10 bases. The germline V gene encodes CDR1 SGHTS and CDR2 YDEGEE. The CDR3 spans 17 residues. Trimming cost V 1 base and J 1 base; bases outside gene matches: 6. The CDR3: CASSLPSGSSGTDTQYF. The DNA for the CDR3 is TGTGCCAGCAGCTTGCCTAGCGGGAGCAGCGGCACAGATACGCAGTATTTT. Combining the CDR3 with reference TRBV5-8 and TRBJ2-3 gives the whole variable domain EAGVTQSPTHLIKTRGQQATLRCSPISGHTSVYWYQQALGLGLQFLLWYDEGEERNRGNFPPRFSGRQFPNYSSELNVNALELEDSALYLCASSLPSGSSGTDTQYFGPGTRLTVL.

V gene TRBV7-2 combines with J gene TRBJ2-5; 14 bases line up with TRBD2. After removal of 0 bases from V and 4 bases from J, the junction contained 10 bases not matched to a gene. CDR1 and CDR2 (germline): SGHTA, FQGNSA. The CDR3 has 19 residues. As DNA, the CDR3 is TGTGCCAGCAGCTTAGCCGGTCAGAGACTAGCGGGAGGGGTAGAGACCCAGTACTTC. It codes for CASSLAGQRLAGGVETQYF.

This chain connects TRBV18 to TRBJ2-7; the D gene is possibly TRBD2 (5 bases). The V gene lost 6 bases and the J gene lost 7 bases, with 22 bases spanning the gap. Germline CDR1 and CDR2: KGHSH and LQKENI. The CDR3 runs 15 residues. This CDR3 is CASSPVSGSRVEQYF. As DNA, the CDR3 is TGTGCCAGCTCCCCTGTCAGCGGCTCGCGTGTGGAGCAGTACTTC.

V is TRBV5-6 and J is TRBJ2-5; tentatively, D is TRBD2 (6 bases). The CDR3 is 15 amino acids. Germline V gives CDR1 SGHDT, CDR2 YYEEEE. Deletions cut 3 bases from V and 5 bases from J, with 17 bases between. The CDR3 DNA sequence: TGTGCCAGCAGCTCCCGTTGGGGGGAGAGGGAGACCCAGTACTTC. Protein: CASSSRWGERETQYF.

The V gene is TRBV21-1, the J gene TRBJ2-1; the D call of TRBD1 is as the table states it, not checked on the DNA. TRBV21-1 is an annotated pseudogene. CDR3 length: 13 amino acids. In DNA form, the CDR3 reads TGTGCCAGCAGCAGGACAGGGGCCAATGAGCAGTTCTTC. Its protein product is CASSRTGANEQFF.

This CDR3 reads CATSRDPGTSGYQFYEQYF. CDR3 coding DNA: TGTGCCACCAGCAGAGATCCTGGGACTAGTGGATACCAATTCTACGAGCAGTACTTC. The rearrangement joins TRBV15 to TRBJ2-7, with 8 bases that match TRBD2. Trimming at V came to 0 bases and at J to 3 bases, leaving 16 bases not matched to a gene. Germline V gene sequence: CDR1 LNHNV, CDR2 YYDKDF (reference sequence). The CDR3 has 19 residues.

The chain has TRBV7-9 and TRBJ2-1, with D possibly TRBD2 on 5 matching bases. The CDR3 has 17 amino acids. The V and J ends lost 2 bases and 8 bases respectively, with 22 bases between them. Germline V CDR1 and CDR2: SEHNR, FQNEAQ (reference sequence). CDR3 nucleotides: TGTGCCAGCAGCTTATCGGCGGGCCTAACCGTACCCGATGAGCAGTTCTTC. Residues: CASSLSAGLTVPDEQFF.

Remarks on this clone: A junction boundary mismatches the germline segment, possibly from a read error. This chain links TRBV28 with TRBJ1-5; D gene unclear. This CDR3 has 15 residues. The germline V gene has CDR1 MDHEN and CDR2 SYDVKM. The CDR3, as DNA: TGTGCCAGCAGAACCATAGTAGAACCTAATCTGCCCCAGCATTTT. This translates into CASRTIVEPNLPQHF.